A selection of T cell receptor beta chains follows, all from one sample in a study of blood T cell repertoires in COVID-19. Sequencing used immunoSEQ multiplex PCR; TCRdb keeps in-frame clones, though not all of them. The profile shows around 170,000 clones, around 83% of them singletons. Sequenced material: peripheral blood. These receptors were obtained from a woman aged 40-49 years with acute or convalescent COVID-19. CDR3s include the opening cysteine and the closing phenylalanine or tryptophan. A D gene is named only where the DNA matches it firmly. Not all rows give a size; the values are once, few, many and, for expanded clones, a class.

V: TRBV4-1
J: TRBJ2-7
D: NA
size: NA
CDR3: CASSQDRAVAAPYEQYF
DNA: TGCGCCAGCAGCCAAGATCGTGCGGTAGCGGCCCCCTACGAGCAGTACTTC

V: TRBV7-2
J: TRBJ1-6
D: TRBD1
size: NA
CDR3: CASSSTRGTGLYSPLHF
DNA: TGTGCCAGCAGCTCCACCCGAGGGACAGGGCTTTACTCACCCCTCCACTTT

V: TRBV29-1
J: TRBJ2-1
D: NA
size: NA
CDR3: CSVRQYPLGEQFF
DNA: TGCAGCGTTCGACAGTACCCCTTGGGTGAGCAGTTCTTC

V: TRBV28
J: TRBJ1-6
D: NA
size: NA
CDR3: CASSPPSAYNSPLHF
DNA: TGTGCCAGCAGTCCCCCCTCAGCGTATAATTCACCCCTCCACTTT

V: TRBV9
J: TRBJ2-1
D: TRBD2
size: NA
CDR3: CASSVGREGYIVNEQFF
DNA: TGTGCCAGCAGCGTAGGACGGGAGGGCTACATAGTCAATGAGCAGTTCTTC

V: TRBV10-2
J: TRBJ2-7
D: TRBD2
size: NA
CDR3: CASSVSGVTYEQYF
DNA: TGCGCCAGCAGTGTTAGCGGGGTTACCTACGAGCAGTACTTC

V: TRBV5-3
J: TRBJ1-2
D: TRBD1
size: NA
CDR3: CARSGFRTGAWGYTF
DNA: TGTGCCAGAAGCGGTTTCCGGACAGGCGCGTGGGGCTACACCTTC

V: TRBV10-3
J: TRBJ1-2
D: NA
size: NA
CDR3: CAISESGAMSGYTF
DNA: TGTGCCATCAGTGAGTCGGGGGCGATGAGTGGCTACACCTTC

V: TRBV14
J: TRBJ2-2
D: NA
size: NA
CDR3: CASSQKTRPNTGELFF
DNA: TGTGCCAGCAGTCAGAAGACTCGGCCGAACACCGGGGAGCTGTTTTTT

V: TRBV29-1
J: TRBJ2-1
D: TRBD1
size: few
CDR3: CSVVPTGFFGQFF
DNA: TGCAGCGTTGTCCCGACAGGGTTCTTCGGGCAGTTCTTC

V: TRBV5-1
J: TRBJ2-1
D: TRBD2
size: NA
CDR3: CASSFSGGAFTEQFF
DNA: TGCGCCAGCAGCTTCAGCGGGGGGGCCTTCACCGAGCAGTTCTTC

V: TRBV28
J: TRBJ1-4
D: NA
size: NA
CDR3: CASRSGALDEKLFF
DNA: TGTGCCAGCCGTTCTGGGGCCCTGGATGAAAAACTGTTTTTT

V: TRBV18
J: TRBJ1-2
D: NA
size: NA
CDR3: CASSPQVTPTPNNGYTF
DNA: TGTGCCAGCTCACCTCAAGTCACCCCCACTCCGAATAATGGCTACACCTTC

V: TRBV6-6
J: TRBJ2-7
D: NA
size: NA
CDR3: CASSPKTAVRYEQYF
DNA: TGTGCCAGCAGTCCTAAGACGGCGGTCCGCTACGAGCAGTACTTC

V: TRBV24-1
J: TRBJ2-5
D: TRBD2
size: NA
CDR3: CATSDGRGGPETQYF
DNA: TGTGCCACCAGTGATGGTCGGGGGGGCCCGGAGACCCAGTACTTC

V: TRBV7-9
J: TRBJ2-3
D: TRBD1
size: NA
CDR3: CASSLSTGSFTDTQYF
DNA: TGTGCCAGCAGCTTATCGACAGGGAGTTTCACAGATACGCAGTATTTT

V: TRBV28
J: TRBJ2-1
D: TRBD1
size: NA
CDR3: CASRPYTGGNEQFF
DNA: TGTGCCAGCAGACCATATACAGGGGGCAATGAGCAGTTCTTC

V: TRBV10-3
J: TRBJ2-7
D: TRBD1
size: few
CDR3: CAIKGQAGKDYEQYF
DNA: TGTGCCATCAAGGGACAGGCGGGGAAAGACTACGAGCAGTACTTC

V: TRBV6-5
J: TRBJ2-7
D: TRBD1
size: NA
CDR3: CASSHARGRLYEQYF
DNA: TGTGCCAGCAGTCACGCCAGGGGGCGCTTGTACGAGCAGTACTTC

V: TRBV28
J: TRBJ1-6
D: NA
size: NA
CDR3: CASSSPPTGYGNSPLHF
DNA: TGTGCCAGCAGTTCCCCACCAACAGGGTATGGAAATTCACCCCTCCACTTT

V: TRBV12-3/TRBV12-4
J: TRBJ1-2
D: NA
size: NA
CDR3: CASSRTETDGYTF
DNA: TGTGCCAGCAGTAGGACAGAAACGGATGGCTACACCTTC

V: TRBV12-3/TRBV12-4
J: TRBJ1-1
D: NA
size: NA
CDR3: CASSYGGWTEAFF
DNA: TGTGCCAGCAGTTACGGGGGGTGGACTGAAGCTTTCTTT

V: TRBV24-1
J: TRBJ2-1
D: NA
size: NA
CDR3: CATSDPVGLNEQFF
DNA: TGTGCCACCAGTGATCCGGTGGGGCTCAATGAGCAGTTCTTC

V: TRBV2
J: TRBJ2-3
D: NA
size: NA
CDR3: CASSEVTVDTQYF
DNA: TGTGCCAGCAGTGAAGTAACGGTCGATACGCAGTATTTT

V: TRBV24-1
J: TRBJ2-1
D: TRBD2
size: NA
CDR3: CATGTSGSSSYNEQFF
DNA: TGTGCCACCGGGACTAGCGGTTCAAGCTCCTACAATGAGCAGTTCTTC

V: TRBV7-2
J: TRBJ2-7
D: NA
size: NA
CDR3: CASNPSSGGLHEQYF
DNA: TGTGCCAGCAATCCGTCGTCCGGGGGGCTGCACGAGCAGTACTTC

V: TRBV2
J: TRBJ1-1
D: NA
size: NA
CDR3: CARSRQLNTEAFF
DNA: TGTGCCAGATCCAGACAACTGAACACTGAAGCTTTCTTT

V: TRBV27
J: TRBJ2-2
D: NA
size: few
CDR3: CASSQGSAGELFF
DNA: TGTGCCAGCAGCCAGGGAAGCGCCGGGGAGCTGTTTTTT

V: TRBV5-1
J: TRBJ1-4
D: NA
size: NA
CDR3: CASSLGGGSHNEKLFF
DNA: TGCGCCAGCAGCTTGGGGGGCGGCTCCCATAATGAAAAACTGTTTTTT

V: TRBV19
J: TRBJ1-5
D: NA
size: NA
CDR3: CASRGGDQPQHF
DNA: TGTGCCTCAAGGGGAGGGGATCAGCCCCAGCATTTT

V: TRBV19
J: TRBJ2-5
D: NA
size: NA
CDR3: CASSIRSVGETQYF
DNA: TGTGCCAGTAGTATAAGATCGGTCGGAGAGACCCAGTACTTC

V: TRBV5-1
J: TRBJ2-5
D: NA
size: NA
CDR3: CASSFRGVETQYF
DNA: TGCGCCAGCAGCTTCAGGGGAGTAGAGACCCAGTACTTC

V: TRBV5-1
J: TRBJ1-2
D: NA
size: NA
CDR3: CASSLGSGNYGYTF
DNA: TGCGCCAGCAGCTTGGGATCAGGGAACTATGGCTACACCTTC

V: TRBV5-1
J: TRBJ2-2
D: TRBD2
size: NA
CDR3: CASSLGSGRANTGELFF
DNA: TGCGCCAGCAGCCTCGGTAGCGGGAGAGCGAACACCGGGGAGCTGTTTTTT

V: TRBV27
J: TRBJ2-2
D: NA
size: NA
CDR3: CASSLSATGELFF
DNA: TGTGCCAGCAGTTTATCCGCGACCGGGGAGCTGTTTTTT

V: TRBV2
J: TRBJ1-1
D: TRBD1
size: few
CDR3: CASSQTGGAEAFF
DNA: TGTGCCAGCAGTCAAACAGGGGGTGCTGAAGCTTTCTTT

V: TRBV6-5
J: TRBJ1-4
D: TRBD1
size: once
CDR3: CASRQGYNEKLFF
DNA: TGTGCCAGCAGACAGGGGTATAATGAAAAACTGTTTTTT

V: TRBV7-8
J: TRBJ1-6
D: NA
size: NA
CDR3: CASSVPTVLSSYNSPLHF
DNA: TGTGCCAGCAGCGTCCCCACCGTCCTAAGCTCCTATAATTCACCCCTCCACTTT

V: TRBV28
J: TRBJ1-6
D: NA
size: NA
CDR3: CASSHGRPGSNSPLHF
DNA: TGTGCCAGCAGCCATGGACGCCCGGGATCGAATTCACCCCTCCACTTT